These 27 T cell receptor beta chains came from one sample sequenced in a study of shared clonotypes between healthy human individuals. Generated by immunoSEQ multiplex PCR, the TCRdb table keeps only in-frame clones and is missing some. The data show over a million clones, 96% seen once. The source material was naive CD4+ T cells sorted from blood. As to subset: CD45RA+ positively selected. Receptors originate from a man aged 25 to 45 in good health.

The chain employs TRBV18 and TRBJ1-4, with TRBD1 as a possible D gene (5 bases). CDR1 KGHSH and CDR2 LQKENI come from the germline V gene. Trimming cost V 2 bases and J 6 bases, with 13 bases left between them. This CDR3 is 15 amino acids long. The CDR3, as DNA: TGTGCCAGCTCACCAGTAGGGGAGCCTGATGAAAAACTGTTTTTT. Translation: CASSPVGEPDEKLFF.

The V and J genes are TRBV5-6 and TRBJ1-5; a possible D gene is TRBD1 (5 bases). In germline, CDR1 is SGHDT, CDR2 YYEEEE. The CDR3 contains 16 residues. Trimming stripped 0 bases from V and 2 bases from J, with 12 bases between. The CDR3 loop is CASSLAWGSGNQPQHF. CDR3 DNA sequence: TGTGCCAGCAGCTTGGCGTGGGGGTCAGGCAATCAGCCCCAGCATTTT.

The chain couples TRBV19 to TRBJ2-6, with a tentative D call TRBD2 (7 bases). Germline CDR1 reads LNHDA; CDR2 reads SQIVND (reference sequence). V was clipped by 4 bases and J by 4 bases, with 17 bases between them. This CDR3 has 17 amino acids. CDR3 coding DNA: TGTGCCAGTAGTAGGGCCAAAGGGGGGGCCGGGGCCAACGTCCTGACTTTC. It yields the protein CASSRAKGGAGANVLTF.

The rearrangement joins TRBV7-2 to TRBJ2-7; D is perhaps TRBD1 or TRBD2 (5 bases each). V dropped 7 bases and J dropped 2 bases, with 15 bases sitting between them. CDR3 size: 14 residues. Germline V gives CDR1 SGHTA, CDR2 FQGNSA. CDR3 region: CASILFGDPYEQYF. For the CDR3, the DNA is TGTGCCAGCATACTTTTCGGGGACCCCTACGAGCAGTACTTC.

The J gene is TRBJ2-1, the V gene TRBV19; D is ambiguous. With 4 bases removed from V and 6 bases from J, the gap between germline ends came to 13 bases. Germline V lookup: CDR1 LNHDA, CDR2 SQIVND (reference sequence). The CDR3 is 14 residues long. The CDR3 region has the DNA TGTGCCAGTAGTAGGCAGGTGGGTTTCAATGAGCAGTTCTTC. As protein: CASSRQVGFNEQFF.

The chain links TRBV5-6 to TRBJ2-1; 8 nucleotides align to TRBD2. CDR3 length equals 14 residues. V lost 5 bases to trimming and J lost 9 bases; unmatched junction nucleotides: 10. The germline V gene encodes CDR1 SGHDT and CDR2 YYEEEE. The CDR3 DNA reads as TGTGCCAGCAGAATTGGGGCGGGGGGTGGTGAGCAGTTCTTC. Its translation is CASRIGAGGGEQFF.

This clone was counted once. This chain connects TRBV13 to TRBJ1-3, with TRBD1 matching 7 bases. J gave up 10 bases and V 5 bases, and 14 bases lay outside the gene matches. CDR1 and CDR2 (germline): PRHDT, FYEKMQ (reference sequence). This CDR3 region has 15 residues. The CDR3 loop is CASSPRRGTAETIYF. The DNA of the CDR3 is TGTGCCAGCAGCCCAAGGCGAGGGACAGCGGAAACCATATATTTT.

CDR3 residues: CSVEWGGGRYF. The CDR3 bases are TGCAGCGTTGAATGGGGGGGTGGGCGGTACTTC. V gene TRBV29-1 combines with J gene TRBJ2-5; TRBD2 aligns across 7 bases. V trimming: 2 bases; J trimming: 13 bases; junction bases outside the gene matches: 7. The CDR3 totals 11 residues. The V gene's germline CDR1 is SQVTM and CDR2 ANQGSEA.

Concerning this clone itself: This sample includes further DNA sequences coding for the same CDR3. The chain couples TRBV5-4 to TRBJ2-7; D is perhaps TRBD1 or TRBD2 (6 bases each). The CDR3 is made up of 13 amino acids. Germline lookup yields CDR1 SGHNT and CDR2 YYREEE (reference sequence). Trimming removed 2 bases at V and 7 bases at J, with 13 bases between. The chain's CDR3 is CASSFPRGGEQYF. The CDR3 region has the DNA TGTGCCAGCAGCTTCCCTAGAGGGGGGGAGCAGTACTTC.

This chain connects TRBV7-6 to TRBJ2-3; 7 nucleotides line up with TRBD2. V shed 1 base, J shed 0 bases, and the junction held 4 bases outside the gene matches. The CDR3 loop spans 16 amino acids. Germline V gene data show CDR1 as SGHVS and CDR2 as FNYEAQ. CDR3 in DNA: TGTGCCAGCAGCTTAGGGAGCGGGATTAGCACAGATACGCAGTATTTT. Amino acids: CASSLGSGISTDTQYF.

The rearrangement uses TRBV19 and TRBJ2-5; D may be TRBD1 (5 bases). This CDR3 has 12 residues. Trimming stripped 7 bases from V and 5 bases from J, with 11 bases between. From germline, CDR1 is LNHDA and CDR2 SQIVND (reference sequence). The CDR3 DNA sequence: TGTGCCAGTAAAGGGGCTGGGGAGACCCAGTACTTC. It translates to CASKGAGETQYF.

In regard to this clone: Other nucleotide sequences from this sample produce the same CDR3. CDR3 DNA sequence: TGTGCCAGCAGTGCACGATACGAGCAGTACTTC. Translating it yields CASSARYEQYF. The J gene is TRBJ2-7, the V gene TRBV2; D not resolved. The CDR3 spans 11 residues. CDR1 is SNHLY, CDR2 FYNNEI, per germline. V was clipped by 4 bases and J by 4 bases, with 5 bases between them. The complete variable domain, with remaining parts taken from reference TRBV2 and TRBJ2-7, reads EPEVTQTPSHQVTQMGQEVILRCVPISNHLYFYWYRQILGQKVEFLVSFYNNEISEKSEIFDDQFSVERPDGSNFTLKIRSTKLEDSAMYFCASSARYEQYFGPGTRLTVT.

V and J are TRBV20-1 and TRBJ2-3, with 7 bases aligning to TRBD1. V lost 5 bases, J lost 8 bases, and 4 bases stayed unmatched. Germline assignment: CDR1 DFQATT and CDR2 SNEGSKA (reference sequence). The CDR3 length is 11 residues. CDR3: CSAPRQGTQYF. Written as DNA, the CDR3 is TGCAGTGCTCCCCGACAGGGTACGCAGTATTTT.

This chain joins TRBV10-1 and TRBJ2-2; D possibly matches TRBD1 or TRBD2 (5 bases each). Trimming pared 8 bases from V and 0 bases from J, leaving 10 bases between. Germline assignment: CDR1 WNHNN and CDR2 SYGVQD (reference sequence). CDR3 length: 14 residues. CDR3 in amino acids: CASGTYPNTGELFF. In DNA, the CDR3 is TGCGCCAGCGGGACGTACCCGAACACCGGGGAGCTGTTTTTT.

V usage is TRBV21-1 and J usage is TRBJ2-7; whether TRBD1, the table's D call, matches the DNA was not checked. TRBV21-1 is listed as a pseudogene. CDR3 size: 15 residues. CDR3 sequence reads: CARSQSTGIPHEQYF. In nucleotides, the CDR3 is TGTGCCAGGTCGCAAAGTACAGGTATCCCCCACGAGCAGTACTTC.

The chain uses TRBV6-5 and TRBJ1-2; no clear D gene. The CDR3 consists of 13 residues. The germline V and J ends were trimmed by 6 bases and 4 bases, with 12 bases remaining between them. In germline, CDR1 is MNHEY, CDR2 SVGAGI. CDR3 protein: CASSRTESYGYTF. The DNA for the CDR3 is TGTGCCAGCAGCCGGACGGAAAGCTATGGCTACACCTTC.

The chain couples TRBV7-9 to TRBJ1-1; tentatively, D is TRBD1 (5 bases). This CDR3 spans 13 amino acids. Germline V CDR1 and CDR2: SEHNR, FQNEAQ (reference sequence). V lost 0 bases to trimming and J lost 6 bases, with 8 bases between them. CDR3 DNA sequence: TGTGCCAGCAGCTTAGCTTGGGGGGCTGAAGCTTTCTTT. Its protein product is CASSLAWGAEAFF.

The chain links TRBV10-3 to TRBJ2-1, with D possibly being TRBD1 (6 bases). The CDR3 runs to 14 residues. Trimming removed 7 bases from V and 2 bases from J, with 12 bases in between. The V gene's germline CDR1 is ENHRY and CDR2 SYGVKD. The CDR3 loop reads CAITQQGAYNEQFF. For the CDR3, the DNA is TGTGCCATCACGCAACAGGGTGCCTACAATGAGCAGTTCTTC.

The table lists this clone with a count of one. V and J are TRBV9 and TRBJ2-1, with a weak D call TRBD1 (6 bases). V was clipped by 3 bases and J by 9 bases, with 13 bases between them. CDR3 size: 13 residues. The germline V gene has CDR1 SGDLS and CDR2 YYNGEE. The CDR3 here is CASSGDRLSEQFF. The CDR3 DNA reads TGTGCCAGCAGCGGAGACAGGTTGAGTGAGCAGTTCTTC.

The J gene is TRBJ1-5, the V gene TRBV19; D is possibly TRBD1 (6 bases). Germline values: CDR1 LNHDA, CDR2 SQIVND (reference sequence). V lost 7 bases and J lost 3, with 16 bases in between. The CDR3 contains 15 residues. The CDR3 sequence: CASTSSGHHNQPQHF. As DNA, the CDR3 is TGTGCCAGTACCTCATCGGGACACCACAATCAGCCCCAGCATTTT.

The DNA for the CDR3 is TGTGCCAGCAGTGAGCAGGGTCGGACCTACGAGCAGTACTTC. This gives the protein CASSEQGRTYEQYF. The chain couples TRBV2 to TRBJ2-7, with D possibly TRBD1 on 5 matching bases. In germline, CDR1 is SNHLY, CDR2 FYNNEI. V was pared by 3 bases and J by 2 bases, with 11 bases between. This CDR3 spans 14 amino acids.

The chain carries TRBV5-1 and TRBJ2-7; D ambiguous. This CDR3 has 14 residues. Germline CDR1 and CDR2: SGHRS and YFSETQ. V lost 5 bases to trimming and J lost 7 bases, with 19 bases between them. The CDR3 region has the DNA TGCGCCAGCAGTCTTTTAGCTCCCGATGGGGAGCAGTACTTC. Its protein product is CASSLLAPDGEQYF.

This clone was seen only a few times. The V call is TRBV6-6, the J call TRBJ2-1; the D is unclear. The germline gives CDR1 MNHNY, CDR2 SVGAGI (reference sequence). The CDR3 is 15 residues long. V was pared by 2 bases and J by 6 bases, with 14 bases between. The chain's CDR3 is CASSYPPGWGNEQFF. CDR3 DNA sequence: TGTGCCAGCAGTTACCCCCCTGGGTGGGGCAATGAGCAGTTCTTC.

The CDR3 reads CASSSGVAWNTGELFF. The CDR3 nucleotides are TGTGCCAGCAGCTCTGGGGTAGCCTGGAACACCGGGGAGCTGTTTTTT. The gene calls are TRBV7-6 and TRBJ2-2; D is undetermined. This CDR3 has 16 amino acids. V was shortened by 4 bases and J by 1 base, with 13 bases between the two germline ends. CDR1 is SGHVS, CDR2 FNYEAQ, per germline.

The J gene is TRBJ2-1, the V gene TRBV6-4; D not certain. CDR3 size: 13 residues. Per the germline V gene, CDR1 is MRHNA and CDR2 is SNTAGT. Trimming removed 0 bases from V and 7 bases from J, with 7 bases in between. The CDR3 sequence is CASSDSAFNEQFF. In DNA, the CDR3 is TGTGCCAGCAGTGACTCGGCGTTTAATGAGCAGTTCTTC.

This clone showed up just a few times. The V call is TRBV2, the J call TRBJ1-1; D is ambiguous. CDR3 length: 13 amino acids. V lost 4 bases, J lost 1 base, and 7 bases lay in between. The V gene's germline CDR1 is SNHLY and CDR2 FYNNEI. DNA for the CDR3: TGTGCCAGCAGTGTCGTTAAGAACACTGAAGCTTTCTTT. Amino acids: CASSVVKNTEAFF.

V is TRBV11-3 and J is TRBJ2-5; the D call may be TRBD1 or TRBD2 (5 bases each). Trimming removed 6 bases from V and 0 bases from J, with 8 bases in between. The CDR3 totals 13 residues. Germline V gene sequence: CDR1 SGHNT, CDR2 YENEEA. This CDR3 reads CASSEGNQETQYF. In DNA, the CDR3 is TGTGCCAGCAGTGAGGGGAACCAAGAGACCCAGTACTTC.